This TCR beta chain was observed in a study of blood T cell repertoires in COVID-19. The overall study: In each case, the material was cDNA or gDNA derived from T cells, B-cell-depleted T cells, or PBMCs.

Per the study methods: The authors estimated nucleated cell counts from reference gene primer amplification. Clones were sequenced by immunoSEQ multiplex PCR, and TCRdb holds only the in-frame ones, with some missing. The V and J calls and the clone size are those of that table, but D and trimming were determined from the DNA. The sample carries some 150,000 clones, around 80% recorded once. CDR1 is KGHSH and CDR2 is LQKENI in the germline V gene. The CDR3 length is 15 residues. Between the trimmed V and J ends, which lost 2 bases and 3 bases, there was a span of 12 bases. This clone came up once. The clonotype originates from a woman between 45 and 65 years old in a cohort sampled during active or convalescent COVID-19. What was sequenced was peripheral blood. The gene calls are TRBV18 and TRBJ2-3; TRBD1 is a possible D gene (6 bases). The CDR3 DNA follows: TGTGCCAGCTCACCAATCGGTCAGGGGACAGATACGCAGTATTTT. Its protein product is CASSPIGQGTDTQYF. The full variable domain, with the rest looked up from reference TRBV18 and TRBJ2-3, is NAGVMQNPRHLVRRRGQEARLRCSPMKGHSHVYWYRQLPEEGLKFMVYLQKENIIDESGMPKERFSAEFPKEGPSILRIQQVVRGDSAAYFCASSPIGQGTDTQYFGPGTRLTVL.